This T cell receptor beta chain was retrieved from a study of PD-L1 blockade in urothelial cancer. Whole-study results and caveats: Prediction of better survival came from below-median pretreatment blood TCR clonality.

This CDR3 contains 14 residues. Germline lookup yields CDR1 MRHNA and CDR2 SNTAGT. Time point specified: peripheral blood 6 weeks after treatment start. Pretreatment and on-treatment blood mononuclear cell samples were taken, totaling between 1 and 8 time points per patient. Concerning this clone: The target antigen is unknown.

The repertoire was sequenced with immunoSEQ multiplex PCR; TCRdb's copy has only in-frame clones and lacks some. This sample carries 100,000 to 150,000 clones, around 88% of them seen once, and the ten largest clones take 2% to 3%. This clonotype originated in a man aged 45 to 65 with urothelial cancer. The material sequenced was PBMCs, taken around atezolizumab (anti-PD-L1) treatment. The V call is TRBV6-4, the J call TRBJ2-7; tentative D call: TRBD2 (6 bases). The CDR3 DNA follows: TGTGCAAGCCGAGGGCTAGCGAGCTCCTACGAGCAGTACTTC. Translation: CASRGLASSYEQYF.